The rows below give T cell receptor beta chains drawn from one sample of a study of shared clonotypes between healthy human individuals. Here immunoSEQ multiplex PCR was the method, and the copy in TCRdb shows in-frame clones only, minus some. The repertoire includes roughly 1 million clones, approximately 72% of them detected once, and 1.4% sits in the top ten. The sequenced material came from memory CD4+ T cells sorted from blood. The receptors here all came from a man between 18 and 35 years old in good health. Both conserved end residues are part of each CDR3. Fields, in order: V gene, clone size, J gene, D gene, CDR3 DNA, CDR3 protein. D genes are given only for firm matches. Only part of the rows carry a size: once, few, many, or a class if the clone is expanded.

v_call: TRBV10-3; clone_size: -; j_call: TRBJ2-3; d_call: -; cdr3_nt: TGTGCCTCCCGTAGAGACACAGATACGCAGTATTTT; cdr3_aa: CASRRDTDTQYF
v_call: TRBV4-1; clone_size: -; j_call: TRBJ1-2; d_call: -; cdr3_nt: TGCGCCAGCAGCCAACGGGGTGCGGAGCGTGGCTACACCTTC; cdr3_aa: CASSQRGAERGYTF
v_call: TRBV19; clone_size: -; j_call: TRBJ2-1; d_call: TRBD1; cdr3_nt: TGTGCCAGTAGATCAGGGGGAACAAGCTCCTACAATGAGCAGTTCTTC; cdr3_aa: CASRSGGTSSYNEQFF
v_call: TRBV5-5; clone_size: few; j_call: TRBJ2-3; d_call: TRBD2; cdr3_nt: TGTGCCAGCAGCAAAGCGGGAGTAGGGACAGATACGCAGTATTTT; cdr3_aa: CASSKAGVGTDTQYF
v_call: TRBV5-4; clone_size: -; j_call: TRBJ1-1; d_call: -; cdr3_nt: TGTGCCAGCAGCTTGGAGCGAGGGTCTGAAGCTTTCTTT; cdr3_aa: CASSLERGSEAFF
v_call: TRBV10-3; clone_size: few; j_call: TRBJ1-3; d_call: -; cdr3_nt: TGTGCCATCACGGGTGGAAACACCATATATTTT; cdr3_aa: CAITGGNTIYF
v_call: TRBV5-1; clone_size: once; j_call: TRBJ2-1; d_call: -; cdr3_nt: TGCGCCAGCAGCTTGGGTGCGGGACTCGTCAACAATGAGCAGTTCTTC; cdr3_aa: CASSLGAGLVNNEQFF
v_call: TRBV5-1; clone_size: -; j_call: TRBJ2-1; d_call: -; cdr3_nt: TGCGCCAGCAACAGGGAGGGGTACAATGAGCAGTTCTTC; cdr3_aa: CASNREGYNEQFF
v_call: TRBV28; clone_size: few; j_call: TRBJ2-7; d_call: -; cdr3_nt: TGTGCCAGCACCACGGCAGGGCCTCTGACCTACGAGCAGTACTTC; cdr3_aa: CASTTAGPLTYEQYF
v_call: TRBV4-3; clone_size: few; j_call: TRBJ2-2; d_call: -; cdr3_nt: TGCGCCAGCAGCCAAGGTGGAGGGAACGGGGAGCTGTTTTTT; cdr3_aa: CASSQGGGNGELFF
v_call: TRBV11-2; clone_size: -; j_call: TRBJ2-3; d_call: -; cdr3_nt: TGTGCCAGCAGCTTAGAGGGCTTGACAGATACGCAGTATTTT; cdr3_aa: CASSLEGLTDTQYF
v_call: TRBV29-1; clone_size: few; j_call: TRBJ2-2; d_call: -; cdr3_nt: TGCAGCGTTGGACGGAGGAACACCGGGGAGCTGTTTTTT; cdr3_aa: CSVGRRNTGELFF
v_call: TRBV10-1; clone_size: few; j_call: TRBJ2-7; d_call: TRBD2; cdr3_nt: TGCGCCAGCATCGGGGCCCGGACTAGCGGGAACTCCTACGAGCAGTACTTC; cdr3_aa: CASIGARTSGNSYEQYF
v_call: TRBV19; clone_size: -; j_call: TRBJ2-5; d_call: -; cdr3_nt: TGTGCCAGTAGTGGGGGGACGTCGGAGACCCAGTACTTC; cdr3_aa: CASSGGTSETQYF
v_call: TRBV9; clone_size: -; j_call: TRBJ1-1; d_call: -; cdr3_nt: TGTGCCAGCAGCGTAGAGGGCCCAGGAGTCACTGAAGCTTTCTTT; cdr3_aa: CASSVEGPGVTEAFF
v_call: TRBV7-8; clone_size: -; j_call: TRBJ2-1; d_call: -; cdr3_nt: TGTGCCAGCAGCGAAGACCCCCCGGGCGCTGAGCAGTTCTTC; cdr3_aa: CASSEDPPGAEQFF
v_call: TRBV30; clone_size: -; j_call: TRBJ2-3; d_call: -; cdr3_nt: TGTGCCTGGAGGCGGGGCACAGATACGCAGTATTTT; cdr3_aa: CAWRRGTDTQYF
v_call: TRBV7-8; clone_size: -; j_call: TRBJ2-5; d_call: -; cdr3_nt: TGTGCCAGCAGCTCGATTGCGGGATTTTGGATGGGTCAAGAGACCCAGTACTTC; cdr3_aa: CASSSIAGFWMGQETQYF
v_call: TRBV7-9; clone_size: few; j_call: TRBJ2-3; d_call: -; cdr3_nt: TGTGCCAGCAGCTTTAGCACAGATACGCAGTATTTT; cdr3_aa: CASSFSTDTQYF
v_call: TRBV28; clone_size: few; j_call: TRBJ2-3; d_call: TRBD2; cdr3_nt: TGTGCCAGCAGTCCCTCTGTTGCGGGGGGGCTTGATACGCAGTATTTT; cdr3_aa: CASSPSVAGGLDTQYF
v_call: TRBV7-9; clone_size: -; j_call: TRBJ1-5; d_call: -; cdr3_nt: TGTGCCAGCAGCTTAGGGTTGGGTCAGCCCCAGCATTTT; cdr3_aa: CASSLGLGQPQHF
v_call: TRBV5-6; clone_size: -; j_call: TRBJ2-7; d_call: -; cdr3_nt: TGTGCCAGCAGTCTAAGGCGGGGACAGCCTTCCTCCTACGAGCAGTACTTC; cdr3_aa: CASSLRRGQPSSYEQYF
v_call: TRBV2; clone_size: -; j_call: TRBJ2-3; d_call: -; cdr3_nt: TGTGCCAGCCGGGGGGCCTTAGATACGCAGTATTTT; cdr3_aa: CASRGALDTQYF
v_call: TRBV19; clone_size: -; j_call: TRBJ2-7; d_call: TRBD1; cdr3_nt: TGTGCCAGTAGTCCCGGGACAGGGAGATTGCTTTTGTTC; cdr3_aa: CASSPGTGRLLLF
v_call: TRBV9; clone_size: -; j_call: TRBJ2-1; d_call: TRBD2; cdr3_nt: TGTGCCAGCAGCGTCACTAGCGGGAGAGGAAATGAGCAGTTCTTC; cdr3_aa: CASSVTSGRGNEQFF
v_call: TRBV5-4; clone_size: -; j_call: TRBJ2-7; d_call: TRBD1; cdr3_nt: TGTGCCAGCAGCCCTAAGGGGACAGGGGGTGAAGAGCAGTACTTC; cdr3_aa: CASSPKGTGGEEQYF
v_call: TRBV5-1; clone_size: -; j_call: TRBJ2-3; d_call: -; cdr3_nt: TGCGCCAGCAGCTTATTCGGACGGGACACAGATACGCAGTATTTT; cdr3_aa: CASSLFGRDTDTQYF
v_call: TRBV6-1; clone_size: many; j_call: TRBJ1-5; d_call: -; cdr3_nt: TGTGCCAGCAAGCGAGGCACAGCCCACAATCAGCCCCAGCATTTT; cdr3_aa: CASKRGTAHNQPQHF
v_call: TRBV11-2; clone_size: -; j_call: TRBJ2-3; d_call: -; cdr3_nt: TGTGCCAGCAGCGCCCTCACAGATACGCAGTATTTT; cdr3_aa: CASSALTDTQYF
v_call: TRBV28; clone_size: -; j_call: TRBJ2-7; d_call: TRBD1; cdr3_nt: TGTGCCAGCAGTTCGACAGGGCCCCCCACCTACGAGCAGTACTTC; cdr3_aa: CASSSTGPPTYEQYF
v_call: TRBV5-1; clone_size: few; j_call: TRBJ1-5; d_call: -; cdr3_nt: TGCGCCAGCAGCGGGACTGAGGGGGGCAATCAGCCCCAGCATTTT; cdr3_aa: CASSGTEGGNQPQHF
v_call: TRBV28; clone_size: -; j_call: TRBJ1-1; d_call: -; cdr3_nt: TGTGCCAGCAGTAGGGCGGGGGGCAATGCTGAAGCTTTCTTT; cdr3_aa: CASSRAGGNAEAFF
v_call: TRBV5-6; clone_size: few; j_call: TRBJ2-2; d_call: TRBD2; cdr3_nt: TGTGCCAGCAGCCCGGGACTAGGCGGCACCGGGGAGCTGTTTTTT; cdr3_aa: CASSPGLGGTGELFF
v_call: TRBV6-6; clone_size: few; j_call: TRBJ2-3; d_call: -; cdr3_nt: TGTGCCAGCAAGAGGGAGGGGGTAGATACGCAGTATTTT; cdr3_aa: CASKREGVDTQYF
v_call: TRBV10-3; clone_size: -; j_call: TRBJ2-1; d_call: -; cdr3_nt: TGTGCCATCAGTGAGTCGGGACTGATGTACAATGAGCAGTTCTTC; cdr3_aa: CAISESGLMYNEQFF
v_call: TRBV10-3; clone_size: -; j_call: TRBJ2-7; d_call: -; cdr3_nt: TGTGCCACCGGCTTTAGGGACGAGCAGTACTTC; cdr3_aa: CATGFRDEQYF
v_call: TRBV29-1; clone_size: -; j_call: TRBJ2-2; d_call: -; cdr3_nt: TGCAGCGGCCGCTGGAGCCCCACCGGGGAGCTGTTTTTT; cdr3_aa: CSGRWSPTGELFF
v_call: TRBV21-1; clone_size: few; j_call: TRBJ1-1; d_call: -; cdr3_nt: TGTGCCAGCAGCAAAATCTGGTTATCAGGGGCTCCGGAGAACACTGAAGCTTTCTTT; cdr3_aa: CASSKIWLSGAPENTEAFF
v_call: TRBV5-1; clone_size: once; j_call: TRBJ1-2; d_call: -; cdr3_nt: TGCGCCAGCAGCTTGGAGGGTCATCTGGGGAATTATGGCTACACCTTC; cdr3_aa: CASSLEGHLGNYGYTF
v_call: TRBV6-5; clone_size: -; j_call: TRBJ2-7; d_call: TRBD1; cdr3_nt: TGTGCCAGCAGTTCCGGGACAGGGGTTCTTTACGAGCAGTACTTC; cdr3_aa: CASSSGTGVLYEQYF
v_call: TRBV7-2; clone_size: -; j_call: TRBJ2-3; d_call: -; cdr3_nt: TGTGCCAGCAGCTTTGACAGGAGCACAGATACGCAGTATTTT; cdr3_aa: CASSFDRSTDTQYF
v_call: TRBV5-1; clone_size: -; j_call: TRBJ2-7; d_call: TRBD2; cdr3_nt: TGCGCCAGCAGCTCCCAGACTAGCGGGGGGGTCTACGAGCAGTACTTC; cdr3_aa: CASSSQTSGGVYEQYF
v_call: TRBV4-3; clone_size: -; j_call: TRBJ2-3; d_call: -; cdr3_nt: TGCGCCAGCAGCCAAGATCAAAGCAGCGGCGCAGATACGCAGTATTTT; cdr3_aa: CASSQDQSSGADTQYF
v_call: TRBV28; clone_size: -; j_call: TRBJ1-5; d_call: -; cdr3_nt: TGTGCCAGCAGTCCACGACCCGGGTATCAGCCCCAGCATTTT; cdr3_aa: CASSPRPGYQPQHF
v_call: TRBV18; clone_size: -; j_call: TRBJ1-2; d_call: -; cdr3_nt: TGTGCCAGCTCCCAGGGTTCGAACTATGGCTACACCTTC; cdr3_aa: CASSQGSNYGYTF
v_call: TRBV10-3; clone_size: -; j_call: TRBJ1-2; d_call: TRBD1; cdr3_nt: TGTGCCACCCAGGGACAGCTACTCTATGGCTACACCTTC; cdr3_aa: CATQGQLLYGYTF
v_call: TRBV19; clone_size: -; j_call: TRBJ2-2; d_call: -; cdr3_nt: TGTGCCAGTACCCTATCGGGTGGAGGGACCACCGGGGAGCTGTTTTTT; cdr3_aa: CASTLSGGGTTGELFF
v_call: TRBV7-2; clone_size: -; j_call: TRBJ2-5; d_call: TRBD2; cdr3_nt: TGTGCCAGCAGCTTGGGAGGGGATCGGGGGGAGACCCAGTACTTC; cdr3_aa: CASSLGGDRGETQYF
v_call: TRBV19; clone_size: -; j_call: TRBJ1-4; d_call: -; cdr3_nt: TGTGCCAGTTCTCGAATAGGAGGCGAAAATGAAAAACTGTTTTTT; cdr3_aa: CASSRIGGENEKLFF
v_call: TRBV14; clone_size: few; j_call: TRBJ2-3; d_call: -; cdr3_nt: TGTGCCAGCAGCCAAGATAAGAGGGGGAGAGGCACAGATACGCAGTATTTT; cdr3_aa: CASSQDKRGRGTDTQYF
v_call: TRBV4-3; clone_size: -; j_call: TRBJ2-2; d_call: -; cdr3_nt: TGCGCCAGCAGCCAAGATCCCGGAGGGCCGTACACCGGGGAGCTGTTTTTT; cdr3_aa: CASSQDPGGPYTGELFF
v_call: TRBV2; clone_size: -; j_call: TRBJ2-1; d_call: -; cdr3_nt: TGTGCCAGCAGTGTTCGTCTAGTGGGATACAATGAGCAGTTCTTC; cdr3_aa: CASSVRLVGYNEQFF
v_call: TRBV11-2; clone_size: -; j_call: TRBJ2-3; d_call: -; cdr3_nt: TGTGCCAGCAGCTTAGATTGGCGGAGCACAGATACGCAGTATTTT; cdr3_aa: CASSLDWRSTDTQYF
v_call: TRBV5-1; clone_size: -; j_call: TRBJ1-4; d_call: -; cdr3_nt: TGCGCCAGCAGTCAGCAACGGGGTGGCGAAAAACTGTTTTTT; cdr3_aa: CASSQQRGGEKLFF
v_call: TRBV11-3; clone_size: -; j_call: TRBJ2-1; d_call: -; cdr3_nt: TGTGCCAGCAGCGCGGGACAGACCAACAATGAGCAGTTCTTC; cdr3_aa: CASSAGQTNNEQFF
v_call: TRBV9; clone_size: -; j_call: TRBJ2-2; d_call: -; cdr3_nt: TGTGCCAGCAATTTGGGGGGCTTTACCGGGGAGCTGTTTTTT; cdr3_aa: CASNLGGFTGELFF
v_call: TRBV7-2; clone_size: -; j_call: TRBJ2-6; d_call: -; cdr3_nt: TGTGCCAGCAGCCGCGCCCCTTTGAGGGCGCTTGGGGCCAACGTCCTGACTTTC; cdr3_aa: CASSRAPLRALGANVLTF
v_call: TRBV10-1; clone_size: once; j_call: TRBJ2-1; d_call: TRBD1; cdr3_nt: TGCGCCAGCAGTGACGGACAGGGGGCGCTTGAGCAGTTCTTC; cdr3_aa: CASSDGQGALEQFF